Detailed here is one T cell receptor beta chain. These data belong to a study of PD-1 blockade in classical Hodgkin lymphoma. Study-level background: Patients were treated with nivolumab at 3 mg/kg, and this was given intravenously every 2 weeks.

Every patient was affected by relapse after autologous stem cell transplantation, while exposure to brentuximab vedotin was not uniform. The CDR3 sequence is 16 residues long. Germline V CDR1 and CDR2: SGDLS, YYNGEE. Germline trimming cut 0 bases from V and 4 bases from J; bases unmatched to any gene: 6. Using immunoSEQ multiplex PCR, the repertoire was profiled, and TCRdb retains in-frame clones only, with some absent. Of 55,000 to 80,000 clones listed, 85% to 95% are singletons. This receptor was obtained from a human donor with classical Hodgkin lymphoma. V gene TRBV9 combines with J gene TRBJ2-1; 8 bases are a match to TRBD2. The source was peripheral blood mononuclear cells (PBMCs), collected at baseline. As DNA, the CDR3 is TGTGCCAGCAGCGTAGGTGCGGGGGGACAATACAATGAGCAGTTCTTC. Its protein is CASSVGAGGQYNEQFF.